This TCR beta chain came from a study of blood T cell repertoires in COVID-19. Study details: The samples span acute and convalescent COVID-19 from the United States, Italy and Spain. PBMCs, B-cell-depleted T cells, or T cells provided the cDNA or gDNA that made up the material.

Per the original methods: Cell counts per sample came from amplifying reference gene primers. The method was immunoSEQ multiplex PCR; TCRdb's version includes in-frame clones alone and lacks a portion of them. The V and J calls and clone size were taken over from that table, and D and trimming were inferred from the DNA. The sample holds some 150,000 clones, over 75% seen once. This clone came up once. The CDR3 runs to 15 residues. V lost 2 bases, J lost 0 bases, and 8 bases lay in between. CDR1 MGHDK and CDR2 SYGVNS come from the germline V gene. This clonotype was sampled from a man in his 60s with active or convalescent COVID-19. The sequencing sample was made of peripheral blood. This chain links TRBV25-1 with TRBJ1-3; maybe TRBD1 (6 bases). CDR3 sequence (DNA): TGTGCCAGCAGTGAAACAGGGAGCTCTGGAAACACCATATATTTT. This codes for CASSETGSSGNTIYF.